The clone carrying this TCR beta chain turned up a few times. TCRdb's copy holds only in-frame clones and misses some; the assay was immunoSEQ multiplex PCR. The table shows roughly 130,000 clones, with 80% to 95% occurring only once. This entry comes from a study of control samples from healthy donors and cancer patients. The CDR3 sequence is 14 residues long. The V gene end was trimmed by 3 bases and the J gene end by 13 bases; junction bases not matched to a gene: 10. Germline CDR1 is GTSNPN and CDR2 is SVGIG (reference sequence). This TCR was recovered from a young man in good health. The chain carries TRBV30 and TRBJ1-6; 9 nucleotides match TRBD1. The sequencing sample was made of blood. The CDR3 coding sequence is TGTGCCTGGAGCTCCGGGACAGGGATCTCTCCCCTCCACTTT. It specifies CAWSSGTGISPLHF.